This paragraph reports one TCR beta chain. Its antigen is not known. The sample is drawn from a study of T cell responses to AZD1222 COVID-19 vaccine. Findings and limits, study-wide: When two AZD1222 doses had been given, Spike-specific TCR breadth and depth rose. The study found vaccine-associated CD4 TCRs spanning spike, dominant at 160-218 and 743-854.

The protocol was immunoSEQ multiplex PCR, while the TCRdb copy is restricted to in-frame clones and leaves out a portion. The sample has 250,000 to 300,000 clones, 85% to 95% seen once. This CDR3 contains 14 residues. CDR1 is LNHNV, CDR2 YYDKDF, per germline (reference sequence). The ends were cut back, 8 bases at V and 5 bases at J, with 18 bases in the middle. The chain carries TRBV15 and TRBJ1-1, with D possibly being TRBD1 (6 bases). Sequencing used peripheral blood, obtained 28 days after the second AZD1222 dose. The receptor was derived from an adult who received the AZD1222 COVID-19 vaccine. The CDR3 spells CATGHRGVRTEAFF. DNA for the CDR3: TGTGCCACCGGTCATAGGGGGGTACGGACTGAAGCTTTCTTT.